This T cell receptor beta chain was observed in a study of T cells after posttransplantation cyclophosphamide. About this clone: Its antigen is undetermined.

The data were produced by immunoSEQ multiplex PCR, yet TCRdb's version contains in-frame clones alone and is incomplete. The sample has several thousand clones, approximately 72% seen once; the top ten hold around 17%. Findings and caveats of the study: Donor CD8+ memory clones often dominated recipient blood repertoires at later times. Recipient CMV seropositivity and CMV reactivation strongly tracked TRB clonality. Tissue-infiltrating T cells from skin or gut overlapped little with blood T cells.

Cyclophosphamide on days +3 and +4 followed busulfan-fludarabine conditioning and a marrow graft. The specimen was PBMCs, collected 362 days after allogeneic stem cell transplant with posttransplant cyclophosphamide. The source is a male patient between 60 and 69 years old who received an allogeneic stem cell transplant from an unrelated donor, was CMV-positive, and had acute GVHD only. Part of the T cell pool may stem from the graft donor.

As DNA, the CDR3 is TGTGCCAGCAGCTACGGGACAGGGCGCAATCAGCCCCAGCATTTT. Residues: CASSYGTGRNQPQHF. This chain links TRBV5-8 with TRBJ1-5; 9 bases match TRBD1. Looked up from germline, CDR1 is SGHTS and CDR2 is YDEGEE. V was clipped by 3 bases and J by 2 bases; unmatched bases: 3. The CDR3 contains 15 residues.